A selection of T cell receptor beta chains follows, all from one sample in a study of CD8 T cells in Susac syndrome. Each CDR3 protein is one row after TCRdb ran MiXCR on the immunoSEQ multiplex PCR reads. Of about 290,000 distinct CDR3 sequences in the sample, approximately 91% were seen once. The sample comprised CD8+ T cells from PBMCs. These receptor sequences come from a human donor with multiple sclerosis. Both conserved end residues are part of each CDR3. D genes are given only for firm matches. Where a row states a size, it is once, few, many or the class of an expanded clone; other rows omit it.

CDR3 protein: CSARVGYLGDYGYTF
CDR3 DNA: TGCAGTGCTAGAGTAGGGTATTTGGGAGACTATGGCTACACCTTC
V gene: TRBV20-1
clone size: .
D gene: .
J gene: TRBJ1-2

CDR3 protein: CASSLFRALETQYF
CDR3 DNA: TGTGCCAGCAGTTTATTTAGGGCCCTGGAGACCCAGTACTTC
V gene: TRBV28
clone size: few
D gene: .
J gene: TRBJ2-5

CDR3 protein: CASSLNEITDTQYF
CDR3 DNA: TGTGCCAGCAGTTTAAATGAGATCACAGATACGCAGTATTTT
V gene: TRBV27
clone size: .
D gene: .
J gene: TRBJ2-3

CDR3 protein: CASSEDLAGLTDTQYF
CDR3 DNA: TGTGCCAGCAGTGAAGACCTAGCGGGTTTGACAGATACGCAGTATTTT
V gene: TRBV2
clone size: .
D gene: TRBD2
J gene: TRBJ2-3

CDR3 protein: CASSRNLDGHEQYF
CDR3 DNA: TGTGCCAGCAGCCGGAACCTCGACGGACACGAGCAGTACTTC
V gene: TRBV7-9
clone size: .
D gene: .
J gene: TRBJ2-7

CDR3 protein: CASSYRDTTYEQYF
CDR3 DNA: TGTGCCAGCAGTTACAGGGACACCACCTACGAGCAGTACTTC
V gene: TRBV28
clone size: .
D gene: .
J gene: TRBJ2-7

CDR3 protein: CASSPVLGGSAYEQYF
CDR3 DNA: TGTGCCAGCAGCCCGGTGCTTGGCGGGAGCGCCTACGAGCAGTACTTC
V gene: TRBV7-9
clone size: .
D gene: TRBD2
J gene: TRBJ2-7

CDR3 protein: CASSQAQGPYEQYF
CDR3 DNA: TGCGCCAGCAGCCAAGCCCAGGGTCCCTACGAGCAGTACTTC
V gene: TRBV4-3
clone size: once
D gene: .
J gene: TRBJ2-7

CDR3 protein: CASSLESGAQETQYF
CDR3 DNA: TGCGCCAGCAGTTTGGAAAGCGGGGCCCAAGAGACCCAGTACTTC
V gene: TRBV12-3/TRBV12-4
clone size: .
D gene: TRBD2
J gene: TRBJ2-5

CDR3 protein: CSVGRTGGEQYF
CDR3 DNA: TGCAGCGTTGGTCGTACAGGAGGCGAGCAGTACTTC
V gene: TRBV29-1
clone size: .
D gene: .
J gene: TRBJ2-7

CDR3 protein: CAWTAEGPDTQYF
CDR3 DNA: TGTGCCTGGACCGCGGAGGGCCCAGATACGCAGTATTTT
V gene: TRBV30
clone size: .
D gene: .
J gene: TRBJ2-3

CDR3 protein: CSARGGRGVRPEQYF
CDR3 DNA: TGCAGTGCTAGAGGCGGGCGGGGGGTGAGGCCCGAGCAGTACTTC
V gene: TRBV20-1
clone size: .
D gene: TRBD2
J gene: TRBJ2-7

CDR3 protein: CASRYGVSSYNEQFF
CDR3 DNA: TGTGCCAGCAGATATGGAGTTAGCTCCTACAATGAGCAGTTCTTC
V gene: TRBV7-9
clone size: .
D gene: .
J gene: TRBJ2-1

CDR3 protein: CASRGGSYEQYF
CDR3 DNA: TGTGCCAGCAGAGGGGGCTCCTACGAGCAGTACTTC
V gene: TRBV12-3/TRBV12-4
clone size: .
D gene: .
J gene: TRBJ2-7

CDR3 protein: CASSPLAGAEDTQYF
CDR3 DNA: TGTGCCAGCAGTCCCCTAGCGGGAGCGGAAGATACGCAGTATTTT
V gene: TRBV11-2
clone size: .
D gene: TRBD2
J gene: TRBJ2-3

CDR3 protein: CASSLSRGLDTIYF
CDR3 DNA: TGTGCCAGCAGTTTAAGCAGGGGGCTGGACACCATATATTTT
V gene: TRBV28
clone size: .
D gene: TRBD1
J gene: TRBJ1-3

CDR3 protein: CASSQWPRERGNTIYF
CDR3 DNA: TGTGCCAGCAGCCAATGGCCCAGGGAACGGGGAAACACCATATATTTT
V gene: TRBV16
clone size: .
D gene: .
J gene: TRBJ1-3

CDR3 protein: CAWSELSSWETQYF
CDR3 DNA: TGTGCCTGGAGTGAATTAAGCTCCTGGGAGACCCAGTACTTC
V gene: TRBV30
clone size: once
D gene: .
J gene: TRBJ2-5

CDR3 protein: CASSAGTVYGYTF
CDR3 DNA: TGTGCCAGCAGCGCCGGGACCGTCTATGGCTACACCTTC
V gene: TRBV9
clone size: .
D gene: .
J gene: TRBJ1-2

CDR3 protein: CASGDTGTSNEQFF
CDR3 DNA: TGTGCCAGCGGAGACACCGGGACCTCCAATGAGCAGTTCTTC
V gene: TRBV27
clone size: .
D gene: .
J gene: TRBJ2-1

CDR3 protein: CASNSDRGPTDTQYF
CDR3 DNA: TGTGCCAGCAACTCGGACAGGGGGCCCACAGATACGCAGTATTTT
V gene: TRBV2
clone size: .
D gene: TRBD1
J gene: TRBJ2-3

CDR3 protein: CASSLDGAPYEQYF
CDR3 DNA: TGTGCCAGCAGCCTCGACGGGGCACCCTACGAGCAGTACTTC
V gene: TRBV7-9
clone size: once
D gene: .
J gene: TRBJ2-7